One and the same sample provided the 26 T cell receptor beta chains below, sequenced in a study of blood T cells in healthy people across ages. A second PCR of about 6 to 12 cycles used a sample-barcoded 5' primer and a J-beta primer mix. In TCRdb, the 5' RACE reads were re-called with MiXCR into one record per CDR3 protein. The table lists roughly 1,500,000 distinct CDR3 sequences, roughly a third of them singletons, with about 11% in the top ten. The source material was blood. These receptors all come from a woman aged 25 to 39 in good health.

This clonotype was counted a few times. V gene TRBV20-1 combines with J gene TRBJ1-2, with TRBD1 as a possible D gene (6 bases). V shed 6 bases and J shed 8 bases, with 19 bases lying between them. CDR1 is DFQATT, CDR2 SNEGSKA, per germline (reference sequence). The CDR3 covers 13 residues. CDR3 nucleotide sequence: TGCAGTGCATTCGGGACACCTGGACTCGGCTACACCTTC. It translates to CSAFGTPGLGYTF.

As regards this clonotype: One end of the junction varies from germline; a read error may be responsible. The V gene is TRBV19, the J gene TRBJ1-1, with D perhaps matching TRBD1 (5 bases). Per the germline V gene, CDR1 is LNHDA and CDR2 is SQIVND (reference sequence). The CDR3 covers 15 residues. This CDR3 is CASSLRTHMNTEVFF. CDR3 sequence (DNA): TGTGCCAGTAGCCTTCGGACACATATGAACACTGAAGTTTTCTTT.

This clonotype appeared a single time. This chain uses TRBV6-5 with TRBJ2-5; 9 bases line up with TRBD1. This CDR3 is 16 amino acids long. Germline V gives CDR1 MNHEY, CDR2 SVGAGI. V lost 0 bases and J lost 5; bases outside the gene matches: 7. As DNA, the CDR3 is TGTGCCAGCAGTTACTCGAGTCGGACAGGGGTGGAGACCCAGTACTTC. This codes for CASSYSSRTGVETQYF.

The V gene is TRBV28, the J gene TRBJ2-7, with 7 bases lining up with TRBD2. The V segment lost 7 bases and the J segment 4 bases; nucleotides outside the gene matches: 10. Per germline, CDR1 MDHEN and CDR2 SYDVKM. CDR3 length: 14 residues. CDR3 DNA sequence: TGTGCCAGCATGTCGGGGGAGGGCCGGTACGAGCAGTACTTC. Translating it yields CASMSGEGRYEQYF.

V is TRBV15 and J is TRBJ2-6, with D possibly being TRBD2 (6 bases). The V end was cut by 6 bases, the J end by 0 bases, with 12 bases between. Looked up from germline, CDR1 is LNHNV and CDR2 is YYDKDF (reference sequence). The CDR3 consists of 16 residues. The CDR3 nucleotides are TGTGCCACCAGGGCGGACTACCTCTCTGGGGCCAACGTCCTGACTTTC. Protein sequence: CATRADYLSGANVLTF.

This clonotype has a count of ten or more. The rearrangement links TRBV20-1 to TRBJ2-4; D gene uncertain. Trimming took 5 bases from V and 8 from J, leaving 10 bases between them. The CDR3 loop spans 11 amino acids. Germline CDR1 DFQATT, CDR2 SNEGSKA (reference sequence). CDR3 in DNA: TGCAGTGCTCAGGAAACGGACATTCAGTACTTC. Residues: CSAQETDIQYF.

CDR3 sequence reads: CASSLDPVGRGGFYGYTF. The CDR3 DNA sequence: TGTGCCAGCAGCTTAGACCCCGTGGGCCGGGGGGGATTCTATGGCTACACCTTC. The chain combines TRBV7-3 with TRBJ1-2; possible D gene TRBD1, 5 bases. V lost 2 bases to trimming and J lost 4 bases, with 23 bases between them. CDR1 and CDR2 (germline): SGHTA, FQGTGA. The CDR3 runs to 18 residues. Looking up the rest from reference TRBV7-3 and TRBJ1-2 gives the full variable domain: GAGVSQTPSNKVTEKGKYVELRCDPISGHTALYWYRQSLGQGPEFLIYFQGTGAADDSGLPNDRFFAVRPEGSVSTLKIQRTERGDSAVYLCASSLDPVGRGGFYGYTFGSGTRLTVV.

This clonotype was picked up a small number of times. The chain has TRBV6-5 and TRBJ2-7; 8 bases agree with TRBD1. J gave up 3 bases and V 5 bases, and 12 bases lay outside the gene matches. The germline V gene encodes CDR1 MNHEY and CDR2 SVGAGI. This CDR3 spans 16 amino acids. The CDR3 loop reads CASSNDHRGMGYEQYF. CDR3 nucleotides: TGTGCCAGCAGTAACGACCACAGGGGGATGGGCTACGAGCAGTACTTC.

The chain uses TRBV11-2 and TRBJ1-2, with TRBD1 matching 8 bases. The V segment lost 5 bases and the J segment 9 bases; nucleotides outside the gene matches: 11. This CDR3 is built from 14 residues. Germline V gives CDR1 SGHAT, CDR2 FQNNGV. The chain's CDR3 is CASSTRTGPFRYTF. CDR3 bases: TGTGCCAGCAGCACCAGGACAGGGCCGTTTCGCTACACCTTC.

The J gene is TRBJ2-5, the V gene TRBV10-3; 9 bases are a match to TRBD1. CDR3 size: 14 residues. Germline V gene lookup returns CDR1 ENHRY and CDR2 SYGVKD. V shed 10 bases, J shed 5 bases, and the junction held 11 bases outside the gene matches. Written as DNA, the CDR3 is TGTGCCACCGTCGAAGGGACAGGGAGGGAGACCCAGTACTTC. This gives the protein CATVEGTGRETQYF.

About this clonotype: An end of the junction does not agree with germline; a read error may underlie this. The chain links TRBV3-1 to TRBJ1-4; tentative D call: TRBD1 (5 bases). CDR3 length: 15 amino acids. CDR1 and CDR2 from the germline V gene are LGHDT and YNNKEL (reference sequence). CDR3 region: CASSLRDGYNEKRFF. DNA for the CDR3: TGTGCCAGCAGCCTCCGGGACGGATATAATGAAAAACGGTTTTTT.

This clonotype has at least ten counts. The genes are TRBV4-1 and TRBJ2-7; 8 bases map to TRBD1. The V gene's germline CDR1 is MGHRA and CDR2 YSYEKL. Unmatched junction bases numbered 10, after V lost 4 bases and J lost 5 bases. The CDR3 is made up of 15 amino acids. CDR3 coding DNA: TGCGCCAGCAGCCGGGCGGACAGGGAGCAGGACGAGCAGTACTTC. Protein: CASSRADREQDEQYF.

This clonotype was counted only a few times. The chain couples TRBV11-1 to TRBJ2-6; TRBD2 might be the D (5 bases). The CDR3 is 16 amino acids. V dropped 1 base and J dropped 2 bases, with 9 bases sitting between them. The germline V gene encodes CDR1 SGHAT and CDR2 FQDESV (reference sequence). For the CDR3, the DNA is TGTGCCAGCAGCTTAGATTCCGGGACTGGGGCCAACGTCCTGACTTTC. Its translation: CASSLDSGTGANVLTF.

V and J are TRBV18 and TRBJ2-6; D unclear. Trimming removed 2 bases at V and 2 bases at J, with 7 bases between. The CDR3 consists of 15 residues. The germline gives CDR1 KGHSH, CDR2 LQKENI. CDR3 region: CASSPSKAGANVLTF. CDR3 nucleotide sequence: TGTGCCAGCTCACCAAGTAAGGCTGGGGCCAACGTCCTGACTTTC.

In its sample, this clonotype was seen many times. The chain uses TRBV29-1 and TRBJ2-3, with 11 bases lining up with TRBD2. Germline V gives CDR1 SQVTM, CDR2 ANQGSEA. CDR3 size: 16 residues. Germline trimming cut 6 bases from V and 3 bases from J; bases unmatched to any gene: 11. As DNA, the CDR3 is TGCAGCGTACCAAACCTAGCGGGGGGAACAACAGATACGCAGTATTTT. Translation: CSVPNLAGGTTDTQYF.

As to this clonotype: It may be a read error: a sequence one base away is much more abundant. The chain has TRBV29-1 and TRBJ2-1; D might be TRBD2 (6 bases). The J call is uncertain, as TRBJ2-7 better fits the DNA end. This CDR3 is 13 amino acids long. Germline V gives CDR1 SQVTM, CDR2 ANQGSEA. The CDR3 coding sequence is TGCAGCGCACCAGGGACTTCCCATCATGAGCAGTACTTC. Translating it yields CSAPGTSHHEQYF.

This clonotype appeared a single time. J is TRBJ2-7 and V is TRBV6-1, with 9 bases fitting TRBD1. Germline lookup yields CDR1 MNHNS and CDR2 SASEGT. The CDR3 length is 15 residues. With V trimmed by 0 bases and J by 4 bases, 4 bases remained unmatched. The CDR3 protein is CASSEAGTGHYEQYF. The CDR3 DNA reads as TGTGCCAGCAGTGAAGCCGGGACAGGGCATTACGAGCAGTACTTC.

In regard to this clonotype: An end of the junction does not agree with germline; a read error may underlie this. The V and J genes are TRBV3-1 and TRBJ2-5; perhaps TRBD1 as D (5 bases). There are 12 residues in the CDR3. CDR1 and CDR2 (germline): LGHDT, YNNKEL (reference sequence). As DNA, the CDR3 is TGTGCCAACAGCTTTCCCCAGGGGACCCAGTACTTC. Amino acid sequence: CANSFPQGTQYF.

Only a few counts were recorded for this clonotype. This chain uses TRBV20-1 with TRBJ1-2; 8 nucleotides match TRBD1. The germline gives CDR1 DFQATT, CDR2 SNEGSKA (reference sequence). V gave up 6 bases and J gave up 3 bases; unmatched junction bases: 9. The CDR3 totals 14 residues. The DNA of the CDR3 is TGCAGTGCGACCCGCAGGGGGCTAGACTATGGCTACACCTTC. Its protein product is CSATRRGLDYGYTF.

CDR3 loop: CSASERHDVAIYF. For the CDR3, the DNA is TGCAGTGCTAGTGAGAGACACGACGTCGCCATATATTTT. The genes are TRBV20-1 and TRBJ1-3; D remains ambiguous. This CDR3 is 13 amino acids long. Germline CDR1 DFQATT, CDR2 SNEGSKA (reference sequence). With 3 bases removed from V and 11 bases from J, the gap between germline ends came to 17 bases.

This clonotype was observed a few times. This chain links TRBV6-5 with TRBJ2-4; 8 bases line up with TRBD1. Germline V gene lookup returns CDR1 MNHEY and CDR2 SVGAGI. The CDR3 is made up of 16 amino acids. V lost 4 bases, J lost 0 bases, and 5 bases stayed unmatched. The CDR3 loop reads CASSSGTGVAKNIQYF. CDR3 bases: TGTGCCAGCAGTTCCGGGACAGGAGTAGCCAAAAACATTCAGTACTTC.

This clonotype was picked up one time. J is TRBJ1-2 and V is TRBV20-1; 8 nucleotides line up with TRBD1. V shed 3 bases, J shed 2 bases, and the junction held 5 bases outside the gene matches. The V gene's germline CDR1 is DFQATT and CDR2 SNEGSKA (reference sequence). The CDR3 covers 14 residues. The CDR3 DNA reads as TGCAGTGCTAGTGGCCGGACAGGGAACTATGGCTACACCTTC. Its protein is CSASGRTGNYGYTF.

This clonotype was seen only a few times. J is TRBJ2-1 and V is TRBV2; D unclear. The V and J ends lost 7 bases and 6 bases respectively, with 4 bases between them. Germline V gives CDR1 SNHLY, CDR2 FYNNEI. The CDR3 length is 10 residues. CDR3 DNA sequence: TGTGCCAGCAAGGTCAATGAGCAGTTCTTC. This gives the protein CASKVNEQFF.

In its sample, this clonotype was seen many times. The chain links TRBV7-8 to TRBJ2-7; TRBD1 matches at 8 bases. Germline V gene lookup returns CDR1 SGHVS and CDR2 FQNEAQ. With 5 bases clipped from V and 4 bases from J, the junction kept 10 bases outside the gene matches. The CDR3 runs to 15 residues. CDR3 protein: CASSVRGRIRYEQYF. The CDR3 nucleotides read TGTGCCAGCAGCGTCAGGGGGCGGATTAGGTACGAGCAGTACTTC.

With respect to this clonotype: Here the CDR3 omits its conserved ending phenylalanine or tryptophan, so a read error is the likely source. The chain recombines TRBV5-1 with TRBJ2-6, with a possible D match to TRBD1 (5 bases). Germline CDR1 and CDR2: SGHRS and YFSETQ. This CDR3 is built from 15 residues. The ends were cut back, 7 bases at V and 1 base at J, with 12 bases in the middle. The CDR3 nucleotides read TGCGCCAGCCGCCCAGGGTTTTCTGGGGCCAACGTCCTGACTTCC. Its protein product is CASRPGFSGANVLTS.

Details on this clonotype: One junction end disagrees with the germline gene, perhaps due to a read error. The chain links TRBV18 to TRBJ2-7; D ambiguous. Germline CDR1 and CDR2: KGHSH and LQKENI. The CDR3 extends over 14 amino acids. The CDR3 region has the DNA TGTGCCAGCTCACCACGATCGGGCCTGGACGAGCGGTACTTC. Translation gives CASSPRSGLDERYF.